Following are 3 T cell receptor beta chains from one sample sequenced in a study of T cell responses to AZD1222 COVID-19 vaccine. Clones were read by immunoSEQ multiplex PCR, and TCRdb kept only the in-frame ones, dropping some. The sample has 110,000 to 150,000 clones, 70% to 90% seen once; the top ten hold around 3%. The material was peripheral blood, obtained 28 days after the second AZD1222 dose. The receptors were gathered from an adult who received the AZD1222 COVID-19 vaccine.

This rearrangement joins TRBV28 to TRBJ1-2; no clear D gene. Trimming removed 3 bases from V and 0 bases from J, with 8 bases in between. CDR3 length equals 14 residues. Germline-derived CDR1 and CDR2 are MDHEN and SYDVKM. CDR3 sequence reads: CASSFVGANYGYTF. The CDR3 nucleotides read TGTGCCAGCAGTTTTGTAGGTGCTAACTATGGCTACACCTTC.

The chain uses TRBV24-1 and TRBJ1-1, with D possibly matching TRBD1 (5 bases). Trimming removed 9 bases from V and 5 bases from J, with 15 bases in between. Looked up from germline, CDR1 is KGHDR and CDR2 is SFDVKD. The CDR3 sequence is 13 residues long. CDR3 loop: CATQGPRRTEAFF. CDR3 nucleotide sequence: TGTGCCACCCAGGGACCTCGGCGGACTGAAGCTTTCTTT.

The V call is TRBV4-1, the J call TRBJ1-1; D is undetermined. CDR3 length: 13 residues. Germline CDR1 is MGHRA and CDR2 is YSYEKL. Trimming took 1 base from V and 9 from J, leaving 12 bases between them. The CDR3 is CASSQGDTRQAFF. The CDR3 DNA reads as TGCGCCAGCAGCCAAGGTGACACCCGGCAAGCTTTCTTT.